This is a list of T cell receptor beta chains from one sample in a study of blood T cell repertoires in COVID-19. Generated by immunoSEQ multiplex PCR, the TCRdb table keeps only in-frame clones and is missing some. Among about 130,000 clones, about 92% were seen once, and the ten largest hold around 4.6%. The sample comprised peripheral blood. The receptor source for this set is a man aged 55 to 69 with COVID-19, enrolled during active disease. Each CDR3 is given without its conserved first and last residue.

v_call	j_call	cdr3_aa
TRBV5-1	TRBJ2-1	ASSWTGQSSYNEQF
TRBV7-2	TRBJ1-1	ASTRDRVMNTEAF
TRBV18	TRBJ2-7	ARSGHCLNEQY
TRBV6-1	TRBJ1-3	ASSESWTGVGNTIY
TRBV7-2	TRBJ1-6	ASSSDRGNSPLH
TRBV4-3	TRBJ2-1	ASSQKGTILAGASNEQF
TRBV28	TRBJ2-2	ASSSSWTKGWRLNTGELF
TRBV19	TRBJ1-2	ASSFRTPNYGYT
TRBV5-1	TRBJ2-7	ASSLEGAQY
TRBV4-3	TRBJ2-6	ASSQNRNSGANVLT
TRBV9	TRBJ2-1	ASSVLGGIGYNEQF
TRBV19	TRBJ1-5	ASSRNTDQPQH
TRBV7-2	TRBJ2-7	ASSYGYGAQRVYEQY
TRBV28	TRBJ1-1	ASSKSKNTEAF
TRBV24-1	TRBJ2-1	ATSDPGQGANEQF
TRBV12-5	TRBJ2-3	ASGFDREAQY
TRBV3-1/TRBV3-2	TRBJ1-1	ASSREGRGNTEAF
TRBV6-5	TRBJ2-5	ASSYSRETQY
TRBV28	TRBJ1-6	ASSGDRGRRSPLH
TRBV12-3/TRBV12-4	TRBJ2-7	ASKQKFAYEQY
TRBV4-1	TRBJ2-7	ASSPFPSRYEQY
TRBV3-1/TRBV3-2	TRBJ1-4	ASSHPTGAANEKLF
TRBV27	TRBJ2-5	ASSQGAHGTQY
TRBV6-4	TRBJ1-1	ASRGGSSNTEAF
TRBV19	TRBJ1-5	ASSPDSQPQH
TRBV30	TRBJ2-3	AWRKGQSTDTQY
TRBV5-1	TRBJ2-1	ASSSSGDNEQF
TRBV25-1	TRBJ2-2	ASSEILQEGATGELF
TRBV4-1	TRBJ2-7	ASSQGLYRGPNSYEQY
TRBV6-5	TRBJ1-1	ASSMSGRGTEAF
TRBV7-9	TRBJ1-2	ASSADRAYGYT
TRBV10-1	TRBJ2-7	ASSESGERSEQY